The source of this TCR beta chain is a study of a mutant IDH1 vaccine in newly diagnosed glioma. Looking at the study overall: Eight vaccine doses were administered to patients at weeks 1, 3, 5, 7, 11, 15, 19 and 23. Vaccine dosing followed radiotherapy by 4-6 weeks, or accompanied temozolomide cycles. Pretreatment consisted of radiotherapy, temozolomide, or both, with most receiving both.

The table came from immunoSEQ multiplex PCR; TCRdb's copy has only in-frame clones and leaves some out. Among 25,000 to 35,000 clones listed, 85% to 90% were seen once. Time point of the sample: week 11, during vaccination. The study gave 300 ug of mutant IDH1 20-mer peptide per vaccine dose, with topical imiquimod. About this clone: Its antigen is as yet unknown.

The V end was cut by 6 bases, the J end by 3 bases, with 14 bases between. CDR3 size: 14 residues. From germline, CDR1 is MDHEN and CDR2 SYDVKM. This TCR derives from a man between 18 and 35 years old with glioma. This sample comprised PBMCs, obtained from a glioma patient whose treatment included an IDH1 peptide vaccine. The J gene is TRBJ1-1, the V gene TRBV28; a weak D match, TRBD1 (5 bases). The DNA of the CDR3 is TGTGCCAGCAGCCTCTCAAGGGGTGACACTGAAGCTTTCTTT. It specifies CASSLSRGDTEAFF. Looking up the rest from reference TRBV28 and TRBJ1-1 gives the full variable domain: DVKVTQSSRYLVKRTGEKVFLECVQDMDHENMFWYRQDPGLGLRLIYFSYDVKMKEKGDIPEGYSVSREKKERFSLILESASTNQTSMYLCASSLSRGDTEAFFGQGTRLTVV.